This TCR beta chain was identified during a study of CD8 T cells in ankylosing spondylitis. Broader study findings: Clones linked to disease were reported to show significant enrichment in matched ankylosing spondylitis synovial fluid. A TCR beta motif of eight highly homologous variants appeared characteristic of ankylosing spondylitis blood. In synovial fluid and blood from reactive arthritis, some motif variants were previously reported.

5'-RACE, quantitative and with molecular barcodes, yielded the TCR beta libraries. TCRdb processed the 5' RACE reads anew with MiXCR; each CDR3 protein has one entry. This sample has 400,000 to 450,000 distinct CDR3 sequences; about a sixth occur once, and the top ten carry 0.95% to 1.1%. This clonotype showed up just a few times. No antigen is known for it. Trimming took off 2 bases at V and 7 bases at J, with 14 bases between the two ends. CDR3 size: 15 residues. Specimen: blood, either unsorted or a sorted T cell fraction (not recorded which). This chain connects TRBV12-3 or TRBV12-4 to TRBJ1-4, with a weak D call TRBD1 (6 bases). This TCR derives from a male donor with ankylosing spondylitis. CDR3 DNA sequence: TGTGCCAGCAGTTTATTACAGGGAATGGGTGAAAAACTGTTTTTT. Amino acid sequence: CASSLLQGMGEKLFF.